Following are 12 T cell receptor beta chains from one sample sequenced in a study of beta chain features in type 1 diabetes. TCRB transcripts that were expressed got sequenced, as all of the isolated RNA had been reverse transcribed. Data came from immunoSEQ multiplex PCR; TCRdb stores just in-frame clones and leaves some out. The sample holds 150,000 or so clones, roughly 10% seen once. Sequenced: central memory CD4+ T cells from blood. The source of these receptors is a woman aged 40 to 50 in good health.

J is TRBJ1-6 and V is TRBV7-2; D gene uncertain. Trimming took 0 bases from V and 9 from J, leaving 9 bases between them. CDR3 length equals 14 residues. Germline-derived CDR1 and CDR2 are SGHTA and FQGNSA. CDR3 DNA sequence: TGTGCCAGCAGCTTAGCTCGACTTGGTTCACCCCTCCACTTT. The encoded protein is CASSLARLGSPLHF.

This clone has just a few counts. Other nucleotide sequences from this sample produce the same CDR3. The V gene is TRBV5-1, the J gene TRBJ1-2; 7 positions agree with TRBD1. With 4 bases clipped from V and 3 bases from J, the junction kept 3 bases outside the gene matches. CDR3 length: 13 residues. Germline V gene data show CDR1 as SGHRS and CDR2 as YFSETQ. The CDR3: CASSPQGDYGYTF. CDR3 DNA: TGCGCCAGCAGCCCTCAGGGGGACTATGGCTACACCTTC.

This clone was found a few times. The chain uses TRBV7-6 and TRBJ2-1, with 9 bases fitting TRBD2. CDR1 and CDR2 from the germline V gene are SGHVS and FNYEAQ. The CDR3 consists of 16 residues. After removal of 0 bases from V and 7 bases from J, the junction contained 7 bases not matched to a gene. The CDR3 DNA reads TGTGCCAGCAGCTTAGCGGTTAGCGGGGGATATAATGAGCAGTTCTTC. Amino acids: CASSLAVSGGYNEQFF.

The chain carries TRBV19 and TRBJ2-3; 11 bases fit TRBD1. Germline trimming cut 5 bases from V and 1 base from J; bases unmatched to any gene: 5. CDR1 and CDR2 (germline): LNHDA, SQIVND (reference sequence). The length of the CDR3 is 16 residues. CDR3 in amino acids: CASSRRGQGGTDTQYF. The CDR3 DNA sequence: TGTGCCAGTAGTCGCCGGGGACAGGGGGGCACAGATACGCAGTATTTT. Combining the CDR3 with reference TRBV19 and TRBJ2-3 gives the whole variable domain DGGITQSPKYLFRKEGQNVTLSCEQNLNHDAMYWYRQDPGQGLRLIYYSQIVNDFQKGDIAEGYSVSREKKESFPLTVTSAQKNPTAFYLCASSRRGQGGTDTQYFGPGTRLTVL.

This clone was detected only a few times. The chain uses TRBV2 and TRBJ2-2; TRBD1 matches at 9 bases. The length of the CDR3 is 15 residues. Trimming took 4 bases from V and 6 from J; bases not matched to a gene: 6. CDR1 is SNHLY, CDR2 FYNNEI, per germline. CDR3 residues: CASSGRDRESGELFF. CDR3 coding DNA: TGTGCCAGCAGTGGCCGGGACAGGGAGTCCGGGGAGCTGTTTTTT.

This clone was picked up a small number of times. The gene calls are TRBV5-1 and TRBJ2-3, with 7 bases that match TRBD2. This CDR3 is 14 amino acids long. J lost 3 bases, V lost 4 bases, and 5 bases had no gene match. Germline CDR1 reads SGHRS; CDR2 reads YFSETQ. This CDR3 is CASSGGTNTDTQYF. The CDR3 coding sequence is TGCGCCAGCAGCGGGGGGACTAATACAGATACGCAGTATTTT.

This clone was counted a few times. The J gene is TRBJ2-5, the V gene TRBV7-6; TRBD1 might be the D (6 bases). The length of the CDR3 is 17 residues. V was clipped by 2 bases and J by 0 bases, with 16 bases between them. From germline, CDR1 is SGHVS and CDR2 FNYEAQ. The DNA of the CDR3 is TGTGCCAGCAGCTTAAATTCAGGGGAATCGTACCAAGAGACCCAGTACTTC. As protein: CASSLNSGESYQETQYF.

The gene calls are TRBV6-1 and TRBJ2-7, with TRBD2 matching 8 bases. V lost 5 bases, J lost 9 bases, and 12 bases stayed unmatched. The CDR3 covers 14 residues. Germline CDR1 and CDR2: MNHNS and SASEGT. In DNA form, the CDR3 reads TGTGCCAGCAGTACTCTCGACAGTCGGGAGGGGCAGTACTTC. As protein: CASSTLDSREGQYF.

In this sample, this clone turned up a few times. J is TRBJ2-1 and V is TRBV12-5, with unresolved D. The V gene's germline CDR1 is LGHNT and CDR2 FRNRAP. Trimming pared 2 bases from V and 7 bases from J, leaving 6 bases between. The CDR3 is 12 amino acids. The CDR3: CASGLNTNEQFF. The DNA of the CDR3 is TGTGCTAGTGGTTTGAACACGAATGAGCAGTTCTTC.

The CDR3 sequence is CASSFVLAGVRETQYF. The CDR3 DNA reads as TGTGCCAGCAGTTTCGTACTAGCGGGGGTGAGAGAGACCCAGTACTTC. V is TRBV6-5 and J is TRBJ2-5; TRBD2 agrees at 11 bases. The CDR3 runs to 16 residues. Trimming cost V 4 bases and J 4 bases; bases outside gene matches: 8. The germline V gene encodes CDR1 MNHEY and CDR2 SVGAGI.

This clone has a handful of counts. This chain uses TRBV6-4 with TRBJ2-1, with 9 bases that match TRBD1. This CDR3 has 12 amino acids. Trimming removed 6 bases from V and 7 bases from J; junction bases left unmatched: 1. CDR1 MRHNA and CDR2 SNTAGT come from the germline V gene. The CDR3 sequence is CASSGQGNEQFF. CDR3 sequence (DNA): TGTGCCAGCAGCGGACAGGGGAATGAGCAGTTCTTC.

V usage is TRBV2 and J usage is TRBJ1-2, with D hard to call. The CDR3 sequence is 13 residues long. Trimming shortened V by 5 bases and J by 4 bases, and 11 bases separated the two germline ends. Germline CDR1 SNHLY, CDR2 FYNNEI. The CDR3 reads CASSFGPRYGYTF. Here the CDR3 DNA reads TGTGCCAGCAGTTTTGGGCCCCGCTATGGCTACACCTTC.